This passage covers 26 T cell receptor beta chains from one sample sequenced in a study of CD8 T cells in ankylosing spondylitis. In TCRdb, the 5' RACE reads were re-called with MiXCR into one record per CDR3 protein. This sample has about 130,000 distinct CDR3 sequences; about 6.4% occur once, and the top ten carry 9% to 15%. What was sequenced was blood, either unsorted or a sorted T cell fraction (not recorded which). The receptors derive from a male donor with ankylosing spondylitis or in good health (not recorded which).

This clonotype showed up many times. This chain links TRBV18 with TRBJ2-7; 9 bases fit TRBD1. This CDR3 region has 15 residues. The trim removed 5 bases at V and 6 bases at J, leaving 11 bases unmatched. CDR1 KGHSH and CDR2 LQKENI come from the germline V gene. CDR3 loop: CASSLPGQGQIEQYF. The CDR3, as DNA: TGTGCCAGCTCATTACCGGGACAGGGTCAGATCGAGCAGTACTTC.

This clonotype was picked up many times. The chain carries TRBV7-3 and TRBJ1-6; 12 bases are shared with TRBD1. V lost 5 bases to trimming and J lost 9 bases; unmatched junction nucleotides: 5. Germline CDR1 SGHTA, CDR2 FQGTGA. CDR3 length equals 15 residues. For the CDR3, the DNA is TGTGCCAGCAGCCGTACGGGACAGGGGGCTTCACCCCTCCACTTT. Translation gives CASSRTGQGASPLHF.

This clonotype has ten or more counts. J is TRBJ2-2 and V is TRBV19; TRBD2 agrees at 7 bases. V was pared by 11 bases and J by 6 bases, with 3 bases of the junction left unmatched. Germline values: CDR1 LNHDA, CDR2 SQIVND (reference sequence). This CDR3 region has 11 residues. CDR3 DNA: TGTGCCGCGAGCGGGGCCGGGGAGCTGTTTTTT. It specifies CAASGAGELFF.

This clonotype was counted many times. The V call is TRBV29-1, the J call TRBJ2-1; 10 nucleotides match TRBD1. The CDR3 length is 13 residues. With 8 bases clipped from V and 3 bases from J, the junction kept 4 bases outside the gene matches. Germline V gene data show CDR1 as SQVTM and CDR2 as ANQGSEA. CDR3 DNA: TGCAGCCTCCGGGACAGGGGCTACAATGAGCAGTTCTTC. This translates into CSLRDRGYNEQFF.

This clonotype appeared many times. The V gene is TRBV5-1, the J gene TRBJ2-2, with D perhaps being TRBD1 or TRBD2 (5 bases each). Trimming cost V 7 bases and J 0 bases, with 10 bases left between them. The CDR3 is made up of 14 amino acids. Germline V lookup: CDR1 SGHRS, CDR2 YFSETQ. DNA for the CDR3: TGCGCCAGCGGGGGTGGCCCGAACACCGGGGAGCTGTTTTTT. Protein: CASGGGPNTGELFF.

This clonotype was counted at least ten times. V usage is TRBV7-9 and J usage is TRBJ1-1, with D possibly TRBD1 on 5 matching bases. Germline V gives CDR1 SEHNR, CDR2 FQNEAQ (reference sequence). Trimming removed 6 bases at V and 0 bases at J, with 11 bases between. The CDR3 length is 14 residues. The CDR3 coding sequence is TGTGCCAGCAGGCCCAGGGTCATGAACACTGAAGCTTTCTTT. Translation: CASRPRVMNTEAFF.

This clonotype was seen at least ten times. The J gene is TRBJ2-2, the V gene TRBV29-1; 12 bases line up with TRBD2. The trim removed 5 bases at V and 0 bases at J, leaving 4 bases unmatched. This CDR3 is 16 amino acids long. The germline gives CDR1 SQVTM, CDR2 ANQGSEA. CDR3 bases: TGCAGCGTTCAGTCTAGCGGGAGGGCGAACACCGGGGAGCTGTTTTTT. This sequence encodes CSVQSSGRANTGELFF.

This clonotype was observed many times. This CDR3 is CASSLVRVAASYNEQFF. As DNA, the CDR3 is TGTGCCAGCAGCTTAGTCCGGGTCGCGGCCTCCTACAATGAGCAGTTCTTC. This rearrangement joins TRBV7-9 to TRBJ2-1; D not resolved. Trimming left V 1 base short and J 0 bases short, with 13 bases between. The germline CDR1 and CDR2 sequences are SEHNR and FQNEAQ (reference sequence). The CDR3 contains 17 residues.

This clonotype was counted ten times or more. V and J are TRBV5-1 and TRBJ1-1; TRBD1 matches 11 bases. The junction had 5 bases not matched to a gene; V was cut back by 4 bases and J by 3 bases. CDR3 length: 15 residues. Germline loops: CDR1 SGHRS, CDR2 YFSETQ. CDR3 sequence (DNA): TGCGCCAGCAGCGGACAGGGGGCAGGGGACACTGAAGCTTTCTTT. Its translation: CASSGQGAGDTEAFF.

This clonotype was found many times. The genes are TRBV12-3 or TRBV12-4 and TRBJ2-1; 10 nucleotides line up with TRBD2. This CDR3 comprises 17 residues. With 2 bases clipped from V and 6 bases from J, the junction kept 10 bases outside the gene matches. CDR3 coding DNA: TGTGCCAGCAGTTTACGTATAGCGGGAGGAGGGGTCAATGAGCAGTTCTTC. It yields the protein CASSLRIAGGGVNEQFF.

The table lists this clonotype with many counts. This sequence joins TRBV20-1 and TRBJ2-7, with D perhaps given as TRBD1 or TRBD2 (7 bases each). The V and J ends lost 5 bases and 0 bases respectively, with 11 bases between them. This CDR3 has 13 residues. CDR1 and CDR2 from the germline V gene are DFQATT and SNEGSKA (reference sequence). CDR3 DNA sequence: TGCAGTGCTTCAGGGGGGGGCTCCTACGAGCAGTACTTC. As protein: CSASGGGSYEQYF.

Details on this clonotype: This could be a read error, since a much larger clone is one nucleotide away. The chain employs TRBV18 and TRBJ2-5, with D perhaps matching TRBD2 (6 bases). CDR1 is KGHSH, CDR2 LQKENI, per germline. CDR3 length equals 15 residues. V lost 3 bases and J 5 bases, leaving 16 bases between the germline ends. As DNA, the CDR3 is TGTGCCAGCTCACCGATGCAGGGACTTCACGAGACCCAGTACTTC. Encoded protein: CASSPMQGLHETQYF.

By frequency in the sample, this clonotype is medium-sized. The rearrangement uses TRBV11-2 and TRBJ2-7; D not resolved. Trimming took off 7 bases at V and 2 bases at J, with 18 bases between the two ends. The CDR3 is made up of 15 amino acids. Germline CDR1 and CDR2: SGHAT and FQNNGV. In nucleotides, the CDR3 is TGTGCCAGCAAAGCCGAGGTAATAGGGCCCTACGAGCAGTACTTC. It encodes CASKAEVIGPYEQYF.

This clonotype was counted at least ten times. This sequence joins TRBV29-1 and TRBJ1-2; no firm D call. The CDR3 has 12 amino acids. Trimming removed 6 bases at V and 4 bases at J, with 12 bases between. Per germline, CDR1 SQVTM and CDR2 ANQGSEA. CDR3 coding DNA: TGCAGCGTCAGCAAAAGTAGCTATGGCTACACCTTC. This translates into CSVSKSSYGYTF.

This clonotype was counted at least ten times. V and J are TRBV28 and TRBJ2-3, with 8 bases aligning to TRBD2. J lost 8 bases, V lost 4 bases, and 5 bases had no gene match. The CDR3 has 13 residues. In germline, CDR1 is MDHEN, CDR2 SYDVKM. The CDR3 bases are TGTGCCAGCAGTTCAATGCGGGAGGTTACGCAGTATTTT. Protein sequence: CASSSMREVTQYF.

The chain joins TRBV7-4 to TRBJ2-1; 10 nucleotides agree with TRBD2. This CDR3 region has 17 residues. The germline gives CDR1 SGHVT, CDR2 SQSDAQ. J gave up 6 bases and V 11 bases, and 19 bases lay outside the gene matches. The CDR3 DNA is TGTGCCTGCTCCCGAGTGGTAGCGGGAGGTGTTGGCAATGAGCAGTTCTTC. Translating it yields CACSRVVAGGVGNEQFF.

This clonotype was picked up many times. The CDR3: CASSLAPPPSEQYF. CDR3 sequence (DNA): TGTGCCAGCAGCTTAGCGCCCCCTCCTAGCGAGCAGTACTTC. The chain joins TRBV7-8 to TRBJ2-7, with D hard to call. From germline, CDR1 is SGHVS and CDR2 FQNEAQ. This CDR3 is built from 14 residues. V lost 0 bases, J lost 6 bases, and 12 bases lay in between.

This clonotype was picked up many times. The chain couples TRBV18 to TRBJ1-1; D gene ambiguous. V was cut by 0 bases and J by 5 bases, with 13 bases left in between. The germline V gene encodes CDR1 KGHSH and CDR2 LQKENI. The CDR3 extends over 15 amino acids. Here the CDR3 reads CASSPPNTWETEAFF. The CDR3 nucleotides are TGTGCCAGCTCACCACCGAACACCTGGGAGACTGAAGCTTTCTTT.

The table lists this clonotype with many counts. The V and J genes are TRBV10-3 and TRBJ2-2; 7 nucleotides line up with TRBD1. V was pared by 10 bases and J by 3 bases, with 2 bases of the junction left unmatched. The CDR3 length is 12 residues. CDR1 and CDR2 (germline): ENHRY, SYGVKD. The CDR3 loop reads CATQGDTGELFF. The CDR3 DNA reads TGTGCCACCCAGGGGGACACCGGGGAGCTGTTTTTT.

Many counts were recorded for this clonotype. V gene TRBV20-1 combines with J gene TRBJ2-3, with D tentatively TRBD1 (6 bases). The CDR3 loop spans 15 amino acids. Germline CDR1 and CDR2: DFQATT and SNEGSKA (reference sequence). Trimming took 4 bases from V and 1 from J, leaving 15 bases between them. The CDR3 here is CSATNPPGGTDTQYF. CDR3 DNA: TGCAGTGCTACAAATCCTCCAGGGGGCACAGATACGCAGTATTTT.

This clonotype was observed many times. The V and J genes are TRBV29-1 and TRBJ1-1, with D hard to call. The germline gives CDR1 SQVTM, CDR2 ANQGSEA. This CDR3 has 13 amino acids. Trimming removed 8 bases at V and 0 bases at J, with 13 bases between. The CDR3 DNA is TGCAGCCCCGTGAGGCCCATGAACACTGAAGCTTTCTTT. Translating gives CSPVRPMNTEAFF.

This clonotype was seen at least ten times. The V call is TRBV28, the J call TRBJ2-2; possibly TRBD2 for D (6 bases). The germline gives CDR1 MDHEN, CDR2 SYDVKM. The ends were cut back, 2 bases at V and 5 bases at J, with 15 bases in the middle. This CDR3 is 16 amino acids long. The CDR3 nucleotides read TGTGCCAGCAGTTTACGGAGGGCATCGTGGACCGGGGAGCTGTTTTTT. Amino acid sequence: CASSLRRASWTGELFF.

This clonotype was picked up many times. This chain uses TRBV7-2 with TRBJ1-3; 7 bases line up with TRBD1. The germline gives CDR1 SGHTA, CDR2 FQGNSA. The V and J ends lost 5 bases and 1 base, in that order; junction bases with no gene match: 11. The CDR3 length is 17 residues. The CDR3 is CASSPGGQGISGNTIYF. The DNA of the CDR3 is TGTGCCAGCAGCCCAGGGGGTCAGGGTATTTCTGGAAACACCATATATTTT.

This clonotype has at least ten counts. The rearrangement uses TRBV29-1 and TRBJ2-5; no reliable D call. The V gene's germline CDR1 is SQVTM and CDR2 ANQGSEA. The CDR3 has 13 residues. V was shortened by 1 base and J by 2 bases, with 8 bases between the two germline ends. In DNA, the CDR3 is TGCAGCGTTGAAGTGTCGGCACAAGAGACCCAGTACTTC. Translating it yields CSVEVSAQETQYF.

This clonotype was recorded at least ten times. V and J are TRBV7-2 and TRBJ1-1; tentatively, D is TRBD1 (5 bases). CDR1 and CDR2 from the germline V gene are SGHTA and FQGNSA. Trimming took 5 bases from V and 7 from J, leaving 11 bases between them. There are 12 residues in the CDR3. DNA of the CDR3: TGTGCCAGCAGCCTGACAGAAAATGAAGCTTTCTTT. Amino acid sequence: CASSLTENEAFF.

This clonotype has ten or more counts. The chain is built from TRBV5-1 and TRBJ2-5; D perhaps matches TRBD2 (6 bases). V was shortened by 0 bases and J by 9 bases, with 18 bases between the two germline ends. The CDR3 length is 15 residues. Germline CDR1 is SGHRS and CDR2 is YFSETQ. As DNA, the CDR3 is TGCGCCAGCAGCTTGGCCAAGGGCGTCGGAGGGGCCCAGTACTTC. Protein sequence: CASSLAKGVGGAQYF.